This T cell receptor beta chain was sequenced for a study of human T cells and chemical hapten exposure. Study observations and caveats: TCRs at high frequency, those above 1 in 1000, did not change with DPC sensitization.

Sample time point: patch test 1, 2 weeks after DPC sensitization. This sample's treatment: therapeutic diphenylcyclopropenone sensitization with weekly scalp DPC. TCRdb used MiXCR to reprocess the RACE reads, holding one entry per CDR3 protein. In the table there are around 300,000 distinct CDR3 sequences, 6% to 8.5% of which are singletons. This clonotype was detected a few times. Its antigen is not identified. Sequencing was performed on whole blood, taken in connection with sensitization to the hapten diphenylcyclopropenone (DPC). The sequence derives from a woman between 18 and 30 years old with alopecia areata. Some clones in this sample may be carry-over from other donors' samples.

CDR3 amino acids: CASKVSRGGGYTF. DNA for the CDR3: TGTGCCAGCAAAGTATCCAGGGGAGGGGGCTACACCTTC. The chain has TRBV12-3 or TRBV12-4 and TRBJ1-2, with D possibly TRBD1 on 6 matching bases. This CDR3 has 13 amino acids. V was cut by 7 bases and J by 8 bases, with 17 bases left in between.